This T cell receptor beta chain was retrieved from a study of post-analysis software for immune sequencing data. On the study more broadly: Progressive-relapsing, secondary progressive and relapsing-remitting multiple sclerosis were among the disease courses included.

The authors incorporated unique molecular identifiers into the TCR beta cDNA libraries. One entry per CDR3 protein results from TCRdb running MiXCR on the PCR reads. The profile shows fewer than 700,000 distinct CDR3 sequences, 44% of them singletons. General observations from the study: People with multiple sclerosis had a significantly lower normalized Chao1 diversity than controls did. Among five TRBV segments more frequent in patients than controls were TRBV5-6, TRBV5-1 and TRBV20-1. Batch-matched samples strongly co-clustered by F measure.

Per the germline V gene, CDR1 is SGHTA and CDR2 is FQGNSA. The CDR3 consists of 18 residues. A note on this clonotype: What it binds is unknown.

The sample was blood. The chain has TRBV7-2 and TRBJ2-7; TRBD2 aligns across 16 bases. The J call may be wrong; the DNA end is better matched by TRBJ2-5. This sequence originates from a girl aged 10 to 17 with multiple sclerosis. Here the CDR3 reads CASRIDSGLAGGVETQYF. The DNA for the CDR3 is TGTGCCAGCCGCATCGACTCGGGACTAGCGGGGGGGGTGGAGACCCAGTACTTC.